This T cell receptor beta chain derives from a study of T cells of healthy individuals. Via MiXCR, TCRdb re-called the 5' RACE reads, giving one row per CDR3 protein. The table lists tens of thousands of distinct CDR3 sequences, roughly 14% of them singletons. The source of this sequence is a human donor in good health.

CDR3 protein: CASSLATSGDSYEQYF. DNA for the CDR3: TGTGCCAGCAGTCTGGCGACTAGCGGGGATAGCTACGAGCAGTACTTC. This sequence joins TRBV6-2 or TRBV6-3 and TRBJ2-7, with TRBD2 matching 11 bases. CDR3 size: 16 residues. Germline lookup yields CDR1 MNHEY and CDR2 SVGEGT. V dropped 5 bases and J dropped 3; count of bases not matched to a gene: 9.